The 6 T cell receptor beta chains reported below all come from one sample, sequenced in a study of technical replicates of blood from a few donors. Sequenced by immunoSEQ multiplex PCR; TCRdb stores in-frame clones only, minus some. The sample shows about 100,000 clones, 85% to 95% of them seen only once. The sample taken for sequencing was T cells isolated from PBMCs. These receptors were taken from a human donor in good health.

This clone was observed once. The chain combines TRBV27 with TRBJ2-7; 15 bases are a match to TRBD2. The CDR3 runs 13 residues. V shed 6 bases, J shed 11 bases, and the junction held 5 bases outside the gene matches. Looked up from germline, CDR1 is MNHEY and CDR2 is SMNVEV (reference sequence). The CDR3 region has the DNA TGTGCCAGCAGCGGACTAGCGGGAGGGCCTGAGTACTTC. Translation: CASSGLAGGPEYF.

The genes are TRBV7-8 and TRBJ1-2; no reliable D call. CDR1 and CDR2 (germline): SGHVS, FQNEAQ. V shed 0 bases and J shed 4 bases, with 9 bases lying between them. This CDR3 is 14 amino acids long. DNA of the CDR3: TGTGCCAGCAGCTTAGCTTCAACAGCCTATGGCTACACCTTC. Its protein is CASSLASTAYGYTF.

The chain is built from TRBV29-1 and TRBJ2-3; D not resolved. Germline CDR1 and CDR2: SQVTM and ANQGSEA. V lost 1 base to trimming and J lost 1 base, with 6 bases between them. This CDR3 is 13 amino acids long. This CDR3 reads CSVEVTGTDTQYF. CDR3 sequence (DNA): TGCAGCGTTGAAGTCACAGGCACAGATACGCAGTATTTT.

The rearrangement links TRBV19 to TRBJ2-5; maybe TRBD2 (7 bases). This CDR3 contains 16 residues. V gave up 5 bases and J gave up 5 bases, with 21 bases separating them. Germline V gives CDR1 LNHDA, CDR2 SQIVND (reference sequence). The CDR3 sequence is CASSDAAGAGWETQYF. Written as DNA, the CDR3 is TGTGCCAGTAGTGACGCGGCGGGGGCAGGTTGGGAGACCCAGTACTTC.

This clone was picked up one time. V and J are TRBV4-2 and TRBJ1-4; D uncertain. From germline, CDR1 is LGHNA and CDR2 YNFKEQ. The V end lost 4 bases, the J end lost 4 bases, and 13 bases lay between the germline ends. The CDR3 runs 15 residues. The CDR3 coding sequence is TGTGCCAGCAGCCCGTCGGCGGTTTATAATGAAAAACTGTTTTTT. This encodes CASSPSAVYNEKLFF.

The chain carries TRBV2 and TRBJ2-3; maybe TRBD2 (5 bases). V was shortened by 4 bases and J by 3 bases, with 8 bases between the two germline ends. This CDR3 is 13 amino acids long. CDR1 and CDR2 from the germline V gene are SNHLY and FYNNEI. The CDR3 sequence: CASSGETTDTQYF. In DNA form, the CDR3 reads TGTGCCAGCAGTGGGGAGACGACAGATACGCAGTATTTT.